The sequence of this T cell receptor beta chain was determined in a study of blood T cell repertoires in COVID-19. Study overall: Samples representing acute and convalescent COVID-19 were sourced from the United States, Italy and Spain. PBMCs, B-cell-depleted T cells, or T cells were the source of the cDNA or gDNA that made up the material.

The CDR3 has 15 amino acids. Trimming took 4 bases from V and 2 from J; bases not matched to a gene: 5. Germline-derived CDR1 and CDR2 are SGHRS and YFSETQ. Authors' methods: Amplification of reference gene primers provided the estimated nucleated cell counts. TCRdb's table, derived via immunoSEQ multiplex PCR, lists solely in-frame clones and lacks some. The DNA was the basis for D and trimming; V, J and clone size are from that table. Altogether approximately 90,000 clones are present, about 87% being singletons, with the ten largest covering about a sixth. This rearrangement joins TRBV5-1 to TRBJ2-3; 9 bases agree with TRBD2. Sequenced input: peripheral blood. This TCR was sampled from a human donor in a cohort sampled during active COVID-19. The CDR3 sequence is CASSPSGVSTDTQYF. As DNA, the CDR3 is TGCGCCAGCAGCCCTAGCGGGGTCTCCACAGATACGCAGTATTTT.